Included here is one T cell receptor beta chain sequence, with context. Its specificity is unknown. The data originate from a study of OX40 agonist ivuxolimab in advanced cancers. About the research overall: An anti-OX40 (CD134) antibody with agonistic activity, ivuxolimab, was administered to patients. Enrollees could have had prior anti-PD-1, anti-PD-L1 or anti-CTLA-4 therapy, which around 43% had received.

TCRdb keeps only in-frame clones here, not all; method: immunoSEQ multiplex PCR. The table lists 58,000 or so clones, 75% to 90% of them singletons. Study-wide findings and caveats: Expanded clones belonging to CD8+ T cells outnumbered, on average, those of CD4+.

Sequences were derived from CD4+ or CD8+ T cells sorted from blood, sampled in a trial of the OX40 agonist ivuxolimab. The receptor comes from an adult with an advanced solid tumor such as melanoma, head and neck, liver or kidney cancer.

CDR3 DNA: TGTGCCAGCAGTCCCGACAGGGGGGTAAAACTGTTTTTT. Translating gives CASSPDRGVKLFF. The rearrangement joins TRBV6-1 to TRBJ1-4; 9 bases map to TRBD1. The CDR3 runs 13 residues. Trimming took 5 bases from V and 10 from J; bases not matched to a gene: 5. From germline, CDR1 is MNHNS and CDR2 SASEGT.